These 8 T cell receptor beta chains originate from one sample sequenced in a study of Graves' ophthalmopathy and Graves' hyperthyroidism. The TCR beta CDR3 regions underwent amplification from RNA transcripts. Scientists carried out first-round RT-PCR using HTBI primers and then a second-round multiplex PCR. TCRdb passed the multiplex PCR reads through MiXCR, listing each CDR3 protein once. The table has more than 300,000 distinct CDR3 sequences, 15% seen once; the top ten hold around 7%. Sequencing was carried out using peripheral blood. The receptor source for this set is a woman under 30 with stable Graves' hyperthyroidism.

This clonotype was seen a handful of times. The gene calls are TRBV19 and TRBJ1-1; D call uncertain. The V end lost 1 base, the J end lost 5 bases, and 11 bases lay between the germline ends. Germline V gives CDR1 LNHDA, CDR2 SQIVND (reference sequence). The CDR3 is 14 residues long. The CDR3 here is CASSIGLSWTEAFF. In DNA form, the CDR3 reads TGTGCCAGTAGTATAGGGCTTTCTTGGACTGAAGCTTTCTTT.

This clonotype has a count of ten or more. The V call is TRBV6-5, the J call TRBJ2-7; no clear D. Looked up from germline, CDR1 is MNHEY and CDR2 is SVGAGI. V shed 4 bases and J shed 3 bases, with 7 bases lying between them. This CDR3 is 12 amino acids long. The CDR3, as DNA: TGTGCCAGCAGTTCAAACCACTACGAGCAGTACTTC. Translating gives CASSSNHYEQYF.

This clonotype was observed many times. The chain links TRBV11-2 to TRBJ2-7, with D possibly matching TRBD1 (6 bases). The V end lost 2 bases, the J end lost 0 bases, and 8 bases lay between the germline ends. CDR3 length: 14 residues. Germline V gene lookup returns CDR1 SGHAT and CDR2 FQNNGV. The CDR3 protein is CASSLRTVSYEQYF. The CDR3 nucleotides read TGTGCCAGCAGCTTACGGACAGTCTCCTACGAGCAGTACTTC.

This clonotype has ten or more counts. The CDR3 spells CASSLAGYSYEQYF. The CDR3 DNA reads TGCGCCAGCAGCTTAGCAGGGTACTCCTACGAGCAGTACTTC. The chain uses TRBV5-1 and TRBJ2-7; D is possibly TRBD1 (5 bases). V lost 2 bases, J lost 0 bases, and 9 bases lay in between. Germline V CDR1 and CDR2: SGHRS, YFSETQ. The CDR3 is 14 residues long.

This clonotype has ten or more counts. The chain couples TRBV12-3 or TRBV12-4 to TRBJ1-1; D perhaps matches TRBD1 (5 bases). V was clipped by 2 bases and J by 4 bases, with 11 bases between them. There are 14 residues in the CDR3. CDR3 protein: CASSLMQGGTEAFF. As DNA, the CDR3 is TGTGCCAGCAGTTTAATGCAGGGAGGCACTGAAGCTTTCTTT.

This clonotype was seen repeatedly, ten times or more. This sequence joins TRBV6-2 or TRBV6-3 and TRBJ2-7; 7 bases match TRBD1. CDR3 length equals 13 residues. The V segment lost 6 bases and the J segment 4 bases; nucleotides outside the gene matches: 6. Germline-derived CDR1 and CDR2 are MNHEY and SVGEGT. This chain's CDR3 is CASSPGGRYEQYF. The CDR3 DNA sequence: TGTGCCAGCAGCCCAGGGGGTAGATACGAGCAGTACTTC.

The CDR3 DNA sequence: TGTGCCAGCAGTTACGGGGGGGCATTCGACGAGCAGTACTTC. Amino acid sequence: CASSYGGAFDEQYF. V usage is TRBV6-5 and J usage is TRBJ2-7; maybe TRBD2 (7 bases). Trimming pared 2 bases from V and 5 bases from J, leaving 13 bases between. Germline V CDR1 and CDR2: MNHEY, SVGAGI. This CDR3 has 14 amino acids.

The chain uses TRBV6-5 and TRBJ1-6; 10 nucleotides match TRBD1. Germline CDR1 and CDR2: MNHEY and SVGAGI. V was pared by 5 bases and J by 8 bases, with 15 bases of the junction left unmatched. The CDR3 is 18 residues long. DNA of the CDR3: TGTGCCAGCAGTCTCGAGGGACAGGGGCTAATTGGTGATTCACCCCTCCACTTT. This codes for CASSLEGQGLIGDSPLHF.